The 6 T cell receptor beta chains below all came from one sample that was sequenced in a study of OX40 agonist ivuxolimab in advanced cancers. Generated by immunoSEQ multiplex PCR, the TCRdb table keeps only in-frame clones and is missing some. The sample consists of tens of thousands of clones, around four fifths of them appearing once. This specimen was CD4+ or CD8+ T cells sorted from blood, taken in a trial of the OX40 agonist ivuxolimab. The source of these receptors is an adult with an advanced solid tumor such as melanoma, head and neck, liver or kidney cancer.

The chain employs TRBV19 and TRBJ1-6; D gene ambiguous. Per the germline V gene, CDR1 is LNHDA and CDR2 is SQIVND (reference sequence). This CDR3 comprises 14 residues. Trimming cost V 3 bases and J 9 bases, with 12 bases left between them. CDR3 sequence (DNA): TGTGCCAGTAGTATCGTGGGATGGACTTCACCCCTCCACTTT. Residues: CASSIVGWTSPLHF.

In this sample, this clone turned up a few times. This chain connects TRBV7-9 to TRBJ2-3; no clear D gene. With 5 bases removed from V and 3 bases from J, the gap between germline ends came to 9 bases. Germline V gene sequence: CDR1 SEHNR, CDR2 FQNEAQ (reference sequence). The CDR3 is 13 amino acids. DNA for the CDR3: TGTGCCAGCAGCGCGCTCGGGACAGATACGCAGTATTTT. Translation gives CASSALGTDTQYF.

This sequence joins TRBV9 and TRBJ2-3, with 10 bases identical to TRBD2. From germline, CDR1 is SGDLS and CDR2 YYNGEE. The CDR3 totals 16 residues. Trimming cost V 4 bases and J 5 bases; bases outside gene matches: 10. The CDR3 nucleotides are TGTGCCAGCAGCATAAGATCGGGACTAGCGAGAGATACGCAGTATTTT. Translating gives CASSIRSGLARDTQYF.

CDR3 sequence: CASVLAPSLEQYV. The CDR3 nucleotides read TGTGCCAGCGTTCTAGCACCCTCTCTCGAGCAGTACGTC. V is TRBV2 and J is TRBJ2-7; tentative D call: TRBD2 (5 bases). This CDR3 spans 13 amino acids. Trimming shortened V by 8 bases and J by 6 bases, and 17 bases separated the two germline ends. The germline gives CDR1 SNHLY, CDR2 FYNNEI.

The rearrangement uses TRBV18 and TRBJ2-7; D remains ambiguous. The CDR3 has 13 residues. Germline lookup yields CDR1 KGHSH and CDR2 LQKENI. Trimming removed 0 bases at V and 3 bases at J, with 6 bases between. The CDR3 protein is CASSPPNSYEQYV. The CDR3 DNA sequence: TGTGCCAGCTCACCACCGAACAGCTACGAGCAGTACGTC.

The V call is TRBV4-2, the J call TRBJ1-1; 8 bases align to TRBD1. The CDR3 is made up of 21 amino acids. Germline values: CDR1 LGHNA, CDR2 YNFKEQ. J gave up 3 bases and V 0 bases, and 21 bases lay outside the gene matches. The CDR3 nucleotides are TGTGCCAGCAGCCAAGATCAGGTTTGTGTGGGACAGGAGTGGGGGTACACTGAAGCTTTCTTT. Its protein is CASSQDQVCVGQEWGYTEAFF.